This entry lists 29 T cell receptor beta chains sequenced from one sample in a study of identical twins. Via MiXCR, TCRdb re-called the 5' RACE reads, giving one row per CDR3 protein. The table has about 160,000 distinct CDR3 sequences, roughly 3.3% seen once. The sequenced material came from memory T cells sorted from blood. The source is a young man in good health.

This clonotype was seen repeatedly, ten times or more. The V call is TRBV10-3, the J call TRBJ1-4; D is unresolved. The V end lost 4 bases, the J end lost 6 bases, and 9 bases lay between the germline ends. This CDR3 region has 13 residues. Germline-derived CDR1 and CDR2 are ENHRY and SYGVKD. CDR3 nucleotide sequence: TGTGCCATCAGTGGAAACACGGATGAAAAACTGTTTTTT. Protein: CAISGNTDEKLFF.

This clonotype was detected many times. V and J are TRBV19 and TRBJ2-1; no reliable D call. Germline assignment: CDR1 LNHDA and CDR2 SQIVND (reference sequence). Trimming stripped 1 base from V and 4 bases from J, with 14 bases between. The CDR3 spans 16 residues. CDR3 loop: CASSIGGNPQYNEQFF. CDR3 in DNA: TGTGCCAGTAGTATAGGGGGTAATCCACAATACAATGAGCAGTTCTTC. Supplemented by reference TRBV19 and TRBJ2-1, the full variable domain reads DGGITQSPKYLFRKEGQNVTLSCEQNLNHDAMYWYRQDPGQGLRLIYYSQIVNDFQKGDIAEGYSVSREKKESFPLTVTSAQKNPTAFYLCASSIGGNPQYNEQFFGPGTRLTVL.

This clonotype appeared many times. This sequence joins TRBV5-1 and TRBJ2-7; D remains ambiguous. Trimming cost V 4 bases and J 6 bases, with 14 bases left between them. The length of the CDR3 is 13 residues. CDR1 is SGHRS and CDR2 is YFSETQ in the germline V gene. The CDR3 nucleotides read TGCGCCAGCAGCGCCCGGCCCCTCGGCGAGCAGTACTTC. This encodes CASSARPLGEQYF.

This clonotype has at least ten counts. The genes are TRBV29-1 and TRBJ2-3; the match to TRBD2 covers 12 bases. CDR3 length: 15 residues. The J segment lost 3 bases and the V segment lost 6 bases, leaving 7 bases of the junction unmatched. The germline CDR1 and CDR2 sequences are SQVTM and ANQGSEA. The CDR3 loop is CSVPSGRALTDTQYF. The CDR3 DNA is TGCAGCGTGCCTAGCGGGAGGGCCTTGACAGATACGCAGTATTTT.

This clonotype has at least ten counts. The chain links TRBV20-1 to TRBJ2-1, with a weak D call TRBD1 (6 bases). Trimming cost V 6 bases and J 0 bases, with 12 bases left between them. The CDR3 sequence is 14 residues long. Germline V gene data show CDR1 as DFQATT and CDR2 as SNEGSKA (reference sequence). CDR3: CSAGQGTSYNEQFF. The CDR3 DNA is TGCAGTGCCGGCCAGGGGACCTCCTACAATGAGCAGTTCTTC.

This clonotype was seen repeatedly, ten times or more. Here the CDR3 DNA reads TGTGCCAGCAGCTTAGCGCCTAGCGGGAGAGGGTACGAGCAGTACTTC. This encodes CASSLAPSGRGYEQYF. The rearrangement uses TRBV7-2 and TRBJ2-7; 10 bases fit TRBD2. Germline V gene sequence: CDR1 SGHTA, CDR2 FQGNSA. The CDR3 covers 16 residues. V shed 0 bases, J shed 4 bases, and the junction held 6 bases outside the gene matches.

CDR3 region: CASRSSNTGELFF. Here the CDR3 DNA reads TGCGCCAGCAGATCTTCAAACACCGGGGAGCTGTTTTTT. The chain carries TRBV5-1 and TRBJ2-2; D gene uncertain. Deletions cut 5 bases from V and 2 bases from J, with 7 bases between. CDR1 and CDR2 (germline): SGHRS, YFSETQ. The CDR3 has 13 amino acids.

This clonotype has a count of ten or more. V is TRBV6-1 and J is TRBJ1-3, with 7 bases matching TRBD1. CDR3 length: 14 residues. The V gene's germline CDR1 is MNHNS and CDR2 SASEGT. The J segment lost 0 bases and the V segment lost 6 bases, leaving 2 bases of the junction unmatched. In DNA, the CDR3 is TGTGCCAGCAGACGACAGGGCTCTGGAAACACCATATATTTT. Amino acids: CASRRQGSGNTIYF.

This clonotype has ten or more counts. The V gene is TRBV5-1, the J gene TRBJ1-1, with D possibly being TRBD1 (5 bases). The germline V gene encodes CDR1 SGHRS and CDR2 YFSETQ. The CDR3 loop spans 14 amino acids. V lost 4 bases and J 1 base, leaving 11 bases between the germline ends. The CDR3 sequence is CASSLSGRNTEAFF. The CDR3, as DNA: TGCGCCAGCAGCCTGTCAGGGCGGAACACTGAAGCTTTCTTT. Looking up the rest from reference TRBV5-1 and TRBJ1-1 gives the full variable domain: KAGVTQTPRYLIKTRGQQVTLSCSPISGHRSVSWYQQTPGQGLQFLFEYFSETQRNKGNFPGRFSGRQFSNSRSEMNVSTLELGDSALYLCASSLSGRNTEAFFGQGTRLTVV.

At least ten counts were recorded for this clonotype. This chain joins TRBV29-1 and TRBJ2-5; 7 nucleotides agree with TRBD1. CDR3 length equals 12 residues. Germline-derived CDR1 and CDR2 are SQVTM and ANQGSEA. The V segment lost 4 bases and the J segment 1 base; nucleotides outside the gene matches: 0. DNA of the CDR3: TGCAGCGTTGCAGGGGGCCAAGAGACCCAGTACTTC. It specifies CSVAGGQETQYF.

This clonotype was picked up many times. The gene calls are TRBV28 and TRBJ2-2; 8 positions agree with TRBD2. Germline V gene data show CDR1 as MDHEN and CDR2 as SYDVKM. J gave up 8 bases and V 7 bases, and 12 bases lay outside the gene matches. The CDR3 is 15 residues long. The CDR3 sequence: CASTLSGGSPGELFF. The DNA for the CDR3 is TGTGCCAGCACCCTATCGGGGGGGTCACCGGGGGAGCTGTTTTTT.

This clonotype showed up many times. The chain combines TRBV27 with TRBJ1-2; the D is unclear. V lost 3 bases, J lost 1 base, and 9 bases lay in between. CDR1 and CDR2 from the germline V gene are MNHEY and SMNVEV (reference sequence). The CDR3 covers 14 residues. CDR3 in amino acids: CASSFSGNNYGYTF. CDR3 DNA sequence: TGTGCCAGCAGTTTTTCCGGGAATAACTATGGCTACACCTTC.

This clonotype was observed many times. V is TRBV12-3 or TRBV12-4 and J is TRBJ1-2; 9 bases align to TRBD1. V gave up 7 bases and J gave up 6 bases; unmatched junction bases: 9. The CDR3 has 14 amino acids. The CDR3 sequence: CASTLRDRADGYTF. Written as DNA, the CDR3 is TGTGCCAGCACCCTCCGGGACAGGGCGGATGGCTACACCTTC.

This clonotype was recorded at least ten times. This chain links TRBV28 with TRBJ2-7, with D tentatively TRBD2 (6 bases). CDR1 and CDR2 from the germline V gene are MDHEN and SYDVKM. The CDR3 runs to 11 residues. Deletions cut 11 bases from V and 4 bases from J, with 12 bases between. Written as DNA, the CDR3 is TGTGCCTCTACTAGCAAATACGAGCAGTACTTC. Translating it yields CASTSKYEQYF.

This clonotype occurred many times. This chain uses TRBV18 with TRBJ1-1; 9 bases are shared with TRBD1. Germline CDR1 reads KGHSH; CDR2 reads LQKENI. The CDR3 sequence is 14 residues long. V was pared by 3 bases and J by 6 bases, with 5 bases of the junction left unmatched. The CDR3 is CASSPGQGEAEAFF. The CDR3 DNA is TGTGCCAGCTCACCGGGACAGGGCGAGGCTGAAGCTTTCTTT.

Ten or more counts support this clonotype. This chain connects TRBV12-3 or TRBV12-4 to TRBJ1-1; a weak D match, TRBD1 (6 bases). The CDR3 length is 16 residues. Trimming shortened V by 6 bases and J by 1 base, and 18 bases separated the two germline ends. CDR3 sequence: CASSYVPLQGNTEAFF. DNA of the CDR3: TGTGCCAGCAGCTATGTGCCCCTACAGGGGAACACTGAAGCTTTCTTT.

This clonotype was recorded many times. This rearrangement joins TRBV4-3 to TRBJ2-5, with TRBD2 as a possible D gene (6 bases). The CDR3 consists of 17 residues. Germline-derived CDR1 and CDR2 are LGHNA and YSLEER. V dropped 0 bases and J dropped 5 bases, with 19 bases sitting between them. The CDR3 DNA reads TGCGCCAGCAGCCAAGAGAAGGTGGAGTCTGGGACTGAGACCCAGTACTTC. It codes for CASSQEKVESGTETQYF.

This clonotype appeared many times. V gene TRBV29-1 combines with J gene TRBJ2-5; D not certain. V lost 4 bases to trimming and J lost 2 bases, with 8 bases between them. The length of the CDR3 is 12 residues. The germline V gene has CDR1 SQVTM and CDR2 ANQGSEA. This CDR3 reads CSVAVIQETQYF. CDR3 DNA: TGCAGCGTTGCGGTAATTCAAGAGACCCAGTACTTC.

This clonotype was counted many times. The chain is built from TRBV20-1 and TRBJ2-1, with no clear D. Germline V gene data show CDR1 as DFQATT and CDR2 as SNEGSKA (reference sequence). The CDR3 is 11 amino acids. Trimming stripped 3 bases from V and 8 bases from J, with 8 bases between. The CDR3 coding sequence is TGCAGTGCTAGTGCAGTTGATGAGCAGTTCTTC. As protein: CSASAVDEQFF.

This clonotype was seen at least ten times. As DNA, the CDR3 is TGTGCCAGCAGCGGGACAGGGGGCGGTGCTTTCTTT. Its translation is CASSGTGGGAFF. The gene calls are TRBV5-6 and TRBJ1-1; TRBD1 agrees at 12 bases. Germline V gene sequence: CDR1 SGHDT, CDR2 YYEEEE. The V gene end was trimmed by 4 bases and the J gene end by 11 bases; junction bases not matched to a gene: 3. The CDR3 contains 12 residues.

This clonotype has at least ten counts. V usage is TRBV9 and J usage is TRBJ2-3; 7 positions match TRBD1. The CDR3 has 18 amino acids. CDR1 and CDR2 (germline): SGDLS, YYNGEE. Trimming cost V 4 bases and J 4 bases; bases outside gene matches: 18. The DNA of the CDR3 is TGTGCCAGCAGCTCTAGCTTACTCACAGGGGATAGGGCAGATACGCAGTATTTT. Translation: CASSSSLLTGDRADTQYF.

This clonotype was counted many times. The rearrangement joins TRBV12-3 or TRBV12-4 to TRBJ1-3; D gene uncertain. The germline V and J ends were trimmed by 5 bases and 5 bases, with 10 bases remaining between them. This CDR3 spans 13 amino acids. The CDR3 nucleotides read TGTGCCAGCAGTCGTCAGACCAGAAACACCATATATTTT. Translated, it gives CASSRQTRNTIYF.

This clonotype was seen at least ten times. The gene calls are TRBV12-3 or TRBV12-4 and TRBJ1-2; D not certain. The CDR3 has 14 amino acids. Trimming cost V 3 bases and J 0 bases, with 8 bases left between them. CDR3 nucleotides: TGTGCCAGCAGTTTTCCGCACTCTAACTATGGCTACACCTTC. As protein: CASSFPHSNYGYTF.

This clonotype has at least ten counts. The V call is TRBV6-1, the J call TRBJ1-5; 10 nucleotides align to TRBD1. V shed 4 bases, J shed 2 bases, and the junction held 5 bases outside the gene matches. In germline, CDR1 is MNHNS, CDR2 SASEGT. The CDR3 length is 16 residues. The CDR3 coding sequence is TGTGCCAGCAGTGCGACAGGGGGCATGGGCAATCAGCCCCAGCATTTT. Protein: CASSATGGMGNQPQHF.

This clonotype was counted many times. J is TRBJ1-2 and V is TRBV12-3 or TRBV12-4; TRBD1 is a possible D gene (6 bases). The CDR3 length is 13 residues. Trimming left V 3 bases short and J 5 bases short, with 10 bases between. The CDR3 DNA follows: TGTGCCAGCAGTTTGAACAGGGCGTATGGCTACACCTTC. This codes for CASSLNRAYGYTF.

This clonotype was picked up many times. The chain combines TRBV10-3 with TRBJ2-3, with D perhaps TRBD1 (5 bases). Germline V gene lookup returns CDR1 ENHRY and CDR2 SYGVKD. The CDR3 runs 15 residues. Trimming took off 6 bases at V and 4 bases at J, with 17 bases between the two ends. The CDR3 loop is CAISGQGSHSDTQYF. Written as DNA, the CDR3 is TGTGCCATCAGCGGGCAGGGCTCTCATTCAGATACGCAGTATTTT.

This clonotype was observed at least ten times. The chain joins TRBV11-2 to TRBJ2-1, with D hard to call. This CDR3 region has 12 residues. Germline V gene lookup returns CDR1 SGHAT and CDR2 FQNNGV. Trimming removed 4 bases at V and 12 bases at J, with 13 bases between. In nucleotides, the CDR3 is TGTGCCAGCAGCTCGATTAGATTAGGGCAGTTCTTC. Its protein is CASSSIRLGQFF. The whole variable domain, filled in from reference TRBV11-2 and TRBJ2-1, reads EAGVAQSPRYKIIEKRQSVAFWCNPISGHATLYWYQQILGQGPKLLIQFQNNGVVDDSQLPKDRFSAERLKGVDSTLKIQPAKLEDSAVYLCASSSIRLGQFFGPGTRLTVL.

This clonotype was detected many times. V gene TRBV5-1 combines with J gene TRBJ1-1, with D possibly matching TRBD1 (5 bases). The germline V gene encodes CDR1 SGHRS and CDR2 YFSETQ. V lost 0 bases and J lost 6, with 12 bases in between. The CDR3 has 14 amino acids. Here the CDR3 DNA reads TGCGCCAGCAGCTTGGGGGGGGTGATCTCTGAAGCTTTCTTT. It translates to CASSLGGVISEAFF.

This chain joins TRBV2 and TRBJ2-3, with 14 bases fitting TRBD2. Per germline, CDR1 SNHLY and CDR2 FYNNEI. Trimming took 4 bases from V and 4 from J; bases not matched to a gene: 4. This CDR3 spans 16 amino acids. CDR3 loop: CASSVVTSGRADTQYF. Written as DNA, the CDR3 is TGTGCCAGCAGTGTTGTGACTAGCGGGAGGGCAGATACGCAGTATTTT.